A single sample is the source of the 21 T cell receptor beta chains below, sequenced in a study of blood T cell repertoires in COVID-19. Method: immunoSEQ multiplex PCR; TCRdb's copy keeps in-frame clones and lacks some. The sample holds under 200,000 clones, around four fifths seen once. The specimen sequenced was peripheral blood. The receptors come from a man aged 60 to 75 with COVID-19, enrolled during active disease.

The chain is built from TRBV7-2 and TRBJ2-1, with D possibly TRBD1 on 6 matching bases. Trimming took 0 bases from V and 4 from J, leaving 10 bases between them. The CDR3 is 15 amino acids. Germline V gene data show CDR1 as SGHTA and CDR2 as FQGNSA. CDR3 amino acids: CASSLARGNYNEQFF. In DNA, the CDR3 is TGTGCCAGCAGCTTAGCCAGGGGAAATTACAATGAGCAGTTCTTC.

J is TRBJ2-7 and V is TRBV27; 7 nucleotides line up with TRBD2. Trimming took 3 bases from V and 6 from J; bases not matched to a gene: 2. Germline V gene sequence: CDR1 MNHEY, CDR2 SMNVEV (reference sequence). This CDR3 is 12 amino acids long. CDR3 nucleotides: TGTGCCAGCAGTTTGCGGGGGTCCGAGCAGTACTTC. Translating it yields CASSLRGSEQYF.

The chain combines TRBV3-1 (or the pseudogene TRBV3-2) with TRBJ2-7; 15 nucleotides line up with TRBD2. Trimming at V came to 0 bases and at J to 1 base, leaving 7 bases not matched to a gene. The germline V gene encodes CDR1 LGHDT and CDR2 YNNKEL (reference sequence). The CDR3 totals 19 residues. The CDR3 DNA is TGTGCCAGCAGCCAAGAGGGGACTAGCGGGGGGAAATGGTCCTACGAGCAGTACTTC. Protein sequence: CASSQEGTSGGKWSYEQYF.

The V and J genes are TRBV7-2 and TRBJ1-5; tentative D call: TRBD1 (5 bases). V was shortened by 1 base and J by 10 bases, with 11 bases between the two germline ends. Germline values: CDR1 SGHTA, CDR2 FQGNSA. This CDR3 spans 13 amino acids. The CDR3 region has the DNA TGTGCCAGCAGCTTAGATCAGGGTCAACCCCAGCATTTT. Encoded protein: CASSLDQGQPQHF. The full variable domain, rest sourced from reference TRBV7-2 and TRBJ1-5, is GAGVSQSPSNKVTEKGKDVELRCDPISGHTALYWYRQSLGQGLEFLIYFQGNSAPDKSGLPSDRFSAERTGGSVSTLTIQRTQQEDSAVYLCASSLDQGQPQHFGDGTRLSIL.

The chain recombines TRBV10-3 with TRBJ1-4; tentative D call: TRBD1 (5 bases). Trimming removed 3 bases at V and 0 bases at J, with 8 bases between. CDR3 size: 15 residues. From germline, CDR1 is ENHRY and CDR2 SYGVKD. The CDR3 is CAISEGVATNEKLFF. The CDR3 nucleotides read TGTGCCATCAGTGAAGGGGTTGCAACTAATGAAAAACTGTTTTTT.

The chain employs TRBV5-1 and TRBJ2-7, with D possibly matching TRBD2 (5 bases). The ends were cut back, 0 bases at V and 0 bases at J, with 7 bases in the middle. The CDR3 runs to 14 residues. Per the germline V gene, CDR1 is SGHRS and CDR2 is YFSETQ. The CDR3 DNA is TGCGCCAGCAGCTTGGGAGGGAACTCCTACGAGCAGTACTTC. This gives the protein CASSLGGNSYEQYF.

This clone showed up just once. The V and J genes are TRBV7-9 and TRBJ2-5; possibly TRBD2 for D (6 bases). V was shortened by 1 base and J by 8 bases, with 23 bases between the two germline ends. Germline V lookup: CDR1 SEHNR, CDR2 FQNEAQ (reference sequence). This CDR3 spans 17 amino acids. Here the CDR3 DNA reads TGTGCCAGCAGCTTAGGGTATGGGACTTCCGTCCCAAGTACCCAGTACTTC. Residues: CASSLGYGTSVPSTQYF.

The rearrangement uses TRBV28 and TRBJ1-3, with a tentative D call TRBD1 (6 bases). Germline CDR1 and CDR2: MDHEN and SYDVKM. This CDR3 has 16 residues. Trimming stripped 6 bases from V and 0 bases from J, with 15 bases between. The CDR3 nucleotides are TGTGCCAGCAGAGGTGAGGGGACAAGCTCTGGAAACACCATATATTTT. Translated, it gives CASRGEGTSSGNTIYF. Looking up the rest from reference TRBV28 and TRBJ1-3 gives the full variable domain: DVKVTQSSRYLVKRTGEKVFLECVQDMDHENMFWYRQDPGLGLRLIYFSYDVKMKEKGDIPEGYSVSREKKERFSLILESASTNQTSMYLCASRGEGTSSGNTIYFGEGSWLTVV.

The rearrangement joins TRBV5-1 to TRBJ2-1, with 8 bases that match TRBD2. CDR1 and CDR2 from the germline V gene are SGHRS and YFSETQ. The CDR3 runs 15 residues. The V segment lost 7 bases and the J segment 4 bases; nucleotides outside the gene matches: 10. This chain's CDR3 is CASLPGGSGYNEQFF. Here the CDR3 DNA reads TGCGCCAGCCTCCCGGGGGGGAGTGGGTACAATGAGCAGTTCTTC. Looking up the rest from reference TRBV5-1 and TRBJ2-1 gives the full variable domain: KAGVTQTPRYLIKTRGQQVTLSCSPISGHRSVSWYQQTPGQGLQFLFEYFSETQRNKGNFPGRFSGRQFSNSRSEMNVSTLELGDSALYLCASLPGGSGYNEQFFGPGTRLTVL.

This chain links TRBV18 with TRBJ1-1; no clear D. Trimming left V 3 bases short and J 1 base short, with 12 bases between. The CDR3 has 15 residues. Germline CDR1 and CDR2: KGHSH and LQKENI. The CDR3 sequence: CASSPVGSENTEAFF. Here the CDR3 DNA reads TGTGCCAGCTCACCTGTAGGGAGCGAGAACACTGAAGCTTTCTTT. The full variable domain, with the rest looked up from reference TRBV18 and TRBJ1-1, is NAGVMQNPRHLVRRRGQEARLRCSPMKGHSHVYWYRQLPEEGLKFMVYLQKENIIDESGMPKERFSAEFPKEGPSILRIQQVVRGDSAAYFCASSPVGSENTEAFFGQGTRLTVV.

This chain uses TRBV30 with TRBJ1-5; D ambiguous. The CDR3 has 13 amino acids. Between the trimmed V and J ends, which lost 3 bases and 1 base, there was a span of 7 bases. Germline V gene sequence: CDR1 GTSNPN, CDR2 SVGIG (reference sequence). The CDR3 region is CAWSLDSNQPQHF. The DNA for the CDR3 is TGTGCCTGGAGCCTAGACAGCAATCAGCCCCAGCATTTT.

The chain couples TRBV3-1 (or the pseudogene TRBV3-2) to TRBJ1-2; a weak D match, TRBD1 (5 bases). CDR3 length equals 12 residues. The ends were cut back, 2 bases at V and 8 bases at J, with 9 bases in the middle. Germline CDR1 LGHDT, CDR2 YNNKEL (reference sequence). In nucleotides, the CDR3 is TGTGCCAGCAGCCAAACAAGGGGAGGCTACACCTTC. This translates into CASSQTRGGYTF.

CDR3 region: CASNLDSTDTQYF. CDR3 bases: TGTGCCAGCAATTTAGATAGCACAGATACGCAGTATTTT. The V and J genes are TRBV2 and TRBJ2-3; D uncertain. The V gene's germline CDR1 is SNHLY and CDR2 FYNNEI. V was clipped by 7 bases and J by 0 bases, with 8 bases between them. This CDR3 is built from 13 residues.

The CDR3 region is CASGGQGNSPLHF. As DNA, the CDR3 is TGTGCCAGCGGTGGACAGGGTAATTCACCCCTCCACTTT. The chain is built from TRBV2 and TRBJ1-6, with 8 bases identical to TRBD1. CDR1 and CDR2 from the germline V gene are SNHLY and FYNNEI. This CDR3 has 13 amino acids. V was pared by 8 bases and J by 6 bases, with 3 bases of the junction left unmatched.

The CDR3 nucleotides are TGTGCCAGCAGAACTAACAGGGGACAGGGGGAGTACAATGAGCAGTTCTTC. Protein sequence: CASRTNRGQGEYNEQFF. V and J are TRBV2 and TRBJ2-1; 11 nucleotides agree with TRBD1. Losses at the gene ends were 6 bases for V and 4 bases for J; bases not matched to a gene: 11. The CDR3 sequence is 17 residues long. The germline gives CDR1 SNHLY, CDR2 FYNNEI.

This clone was seen more than once but under ten times. CDR3 nucleotide sequence: TGTGCCAGCAGTAGCGGGAGGGCGCGCACCGGGGAGCTGTTTTTT. Amino acids: CASSSGRARTGELFF. The V gene is TRBV6-5, the J gene TRBJ2-2; TRBD2 matches at 10 bases. Germline V gene lookup returns CDR1 MNHEY and CDR2 SVGAGI. Losses at the gene ends were 5 bases for V and 4 bases for J; bases not matched to a gene: 4. The length of the CDR3 is 15 residues.

The chain employs TRBV5-1 and TRBJ2-3, with a possible D match to TRBD1 (5 bases). The CDR3 consists of 15 residues. The ends were cut back, 1 base at V and 2 bases at J, with 11 bases in the middle. From germline, CDR1 is SGHRS and CDR2 YFSETQ. This CDR3 reads CASSLTGETTDTQYF. The DNA of the CDR3 is TGCGCCAGCAGCTTGACAGGAGAGACCACAGATACGCAGTATTTT. The variable domain in full, completed from reference TRBV5-1 and TRBJ2-3, reads KAGVTQTPRYLIKTRGQQVTLSCSPISGHRSVSWYQQTPGQGLQFLFEYFSETQRNKGNFPGRFSGRQFSNSRSEMNVSTLELGDSALYLCASSLTGETTDTQYFGPGTRLTVL.

The chain carries TRBV6-5 and TRBJ1-1, with no clear D. This CDR3 has 14 residues. Trimming removed 6 bases from V and 5 bases from J, with 16 bases in between. The germline CDR1 and CDR2 sequences are MNHEY and SVGAGI. For the CDR3, the DNA is TGTGCCAGCAGAGTAGACTGGTTGGATACTGAAGCTTTCTTT. This translates into CASRVDWLDTEAFF.

The chain employs TRBV28 and TRBJ1-2; D is undetermined. This CDR3 has 16 amino acids. Germline lookup yields CDR1 MDHEN and CDR2 SYDVKM. Trimming stripped 4 bases from V and 4 bases from J, with 19 bases between. CDR3 coding DNA: TGTGCCAGCAGTTCATCAAGTGGCGTCGGACTCTATGGCTACACCTTC. This sequence encodes CASSSSSGVGLYGYTF.

V gene TRBV5-1 combines with J gene TRBJ2-1, with D tentatively TRBD1 (6 bases). V was trimmed by 1 base and J by 4 bases, leaving 9 bases between them. This CDR3 has 14 amino acids. Germline V CDR1 and CDR2: SGHRS, YFSETQ. CDR3 sequence reads: CASSLSGQYNEQFF. CDR3 nucleotides: TGCGCCAGCAGCTTGTCTGGACAGTACAATGAGCAGTTCTTC.

Comment on this clone: The same CDR3 also results from other DNA sequences found in this sample. The J gene is TRBJ1-1, the V gene TRBV18, with a weak D call TRBD1 (5 bases). CDR1 and CDR2 (germline): KGHSH, LQKENI. This CDR3 contains 14 residues. V lost 2 bases and J 2 bases, leaving 9 bases between the germline ends. The CDR3 DNA reads TGTGCCAGCTCACCAGGTCAGGGTAACACTGAAGCTTTCTTT. Its protein is CASSPGQGNTEAFF.